This T cell receptor beta chain is drawn from a study of blood T cell repertoires in COVID-19. Study-wide context: The origin of the acute and convalescent COVID-19 samples was the United States, Italy and Spain. T cells, B-cell-depleted T cells, or PBMCs supplied cDNA or gDNA.

Trimming cost V 6 bases and J 4 bases, with 11 bases left between them. The CDR3 runs to 14 residues. CDR1 and CDR2 (germline): KGHDR, SFDVKD. As originally analysed: How many nucleated cells were present was estimated from reference gene primer amplification. Repertoires were generated with immunoSEQ multiplex PCR, while TCRdb's copy carries only in-frame clones and drops some. V and J calls and clone size are those listed in that table; D and trimming were worked out from the DNA. There are 100,000 to 110,000 clones in the sample; approximately 89% occur only once, and roughly 1.9% lies in the top ten. This clone was picked up one time.

The TCR sequence derives from a middle-aged man with active COVID-19. This chain uses TRBV24-1 with TRBJ2-2; tentatively, D is TRBD1 (6 bases). What was sequenced was peripheral blood. CDR3 DNA: TGTGCCACCAGTTCTACAGGGTCCACCGGGGAGCTGTTTTTT. Amino acid sequence: CATSSTGSTGELFF.